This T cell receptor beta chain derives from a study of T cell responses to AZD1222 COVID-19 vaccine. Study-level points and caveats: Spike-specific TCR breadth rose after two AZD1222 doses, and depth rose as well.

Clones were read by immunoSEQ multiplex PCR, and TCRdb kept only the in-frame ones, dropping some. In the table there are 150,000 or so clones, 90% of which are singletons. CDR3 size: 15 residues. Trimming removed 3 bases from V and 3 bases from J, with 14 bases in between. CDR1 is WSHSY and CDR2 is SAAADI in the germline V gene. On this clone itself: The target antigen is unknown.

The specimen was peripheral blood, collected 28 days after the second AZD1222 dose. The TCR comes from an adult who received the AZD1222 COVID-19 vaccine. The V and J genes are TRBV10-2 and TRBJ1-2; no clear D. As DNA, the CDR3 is TGCGCCAGCAGTGAAAAGGGAGAGGCATACTATGGCTACACCTTC. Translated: CASSEKGEAYYGYTF.